This TCR beta chain is from a study of T cell responses to AZD1222 COVID-19 vaccine. Across the whole study: Both about-4-week and about-12-week second-dose recipients were combined.

The CDR3 is 17 amino acids. Germline V CDR1 and CDR2: LGHDT, YNNKEL (reference sequence). V lost 2 bases and J lost 7; bases outside the gene matches: 11. Whole-study results and caveats: Close to half of all spike-specific TCRs reportedly target regions of the variants that are unmutated. Baseline seropositives among AZD1222 recipients totaled only five or six. At 160-218 and 743-854, vaccine-associated CD4 TCRs were dominant, and they spanned spike.

As concerns this clone: Its antigen is not known.

Profiling relied on immunoSEQ multiplex PCR, and the TCRdb table lists in-frame clones only, not all of them. The sample has fewer than 200,000 clones; about 90% are singletons. This specimen was peripheral blood, taken on day 0 of AZD1222 vaccination. This receptor was identified in an adult in good health. V and J are TRBV3-1 (or the pseudogene TRBV3-2) and TRBJ2-1, with 10 bases lining up with TRBD2. The CDR3 DNA follows: TGTGCCAGCAGCCAACACTCGGCTAGCGGGAGAGATAATGAGCAGTTCTTC. It specifies CASSQHSASGRDNEQFF.